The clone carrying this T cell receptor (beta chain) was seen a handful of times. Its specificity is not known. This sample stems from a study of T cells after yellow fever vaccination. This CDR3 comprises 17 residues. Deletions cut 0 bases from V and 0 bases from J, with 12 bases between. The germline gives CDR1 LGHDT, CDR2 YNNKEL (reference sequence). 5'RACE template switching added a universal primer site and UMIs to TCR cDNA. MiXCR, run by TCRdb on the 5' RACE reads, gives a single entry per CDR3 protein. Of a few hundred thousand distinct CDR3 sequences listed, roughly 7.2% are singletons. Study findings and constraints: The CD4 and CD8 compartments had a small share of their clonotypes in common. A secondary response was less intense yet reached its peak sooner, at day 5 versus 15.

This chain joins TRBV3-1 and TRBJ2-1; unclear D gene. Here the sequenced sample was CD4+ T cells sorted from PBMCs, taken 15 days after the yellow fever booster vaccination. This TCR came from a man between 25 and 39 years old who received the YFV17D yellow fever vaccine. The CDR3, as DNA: TGTGCCAGCAGCCAAGATCGACGTGCAGTCTCCTACAATGAGCAGTTCTTC. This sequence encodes CASSQDRRAVSYNEQFF.